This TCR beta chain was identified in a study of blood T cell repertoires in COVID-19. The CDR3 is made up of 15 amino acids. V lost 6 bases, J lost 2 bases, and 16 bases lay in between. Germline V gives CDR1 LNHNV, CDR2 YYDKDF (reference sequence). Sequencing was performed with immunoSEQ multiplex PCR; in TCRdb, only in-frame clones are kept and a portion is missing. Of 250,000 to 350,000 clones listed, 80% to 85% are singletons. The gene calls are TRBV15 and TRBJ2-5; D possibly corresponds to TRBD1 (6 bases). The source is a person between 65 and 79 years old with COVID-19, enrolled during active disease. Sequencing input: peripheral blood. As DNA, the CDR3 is TGTGCCACCAGTAATACAGGGAAGGGGCAAGAGACCCAGTACTTC. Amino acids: CATSNTGKGQETQYF.